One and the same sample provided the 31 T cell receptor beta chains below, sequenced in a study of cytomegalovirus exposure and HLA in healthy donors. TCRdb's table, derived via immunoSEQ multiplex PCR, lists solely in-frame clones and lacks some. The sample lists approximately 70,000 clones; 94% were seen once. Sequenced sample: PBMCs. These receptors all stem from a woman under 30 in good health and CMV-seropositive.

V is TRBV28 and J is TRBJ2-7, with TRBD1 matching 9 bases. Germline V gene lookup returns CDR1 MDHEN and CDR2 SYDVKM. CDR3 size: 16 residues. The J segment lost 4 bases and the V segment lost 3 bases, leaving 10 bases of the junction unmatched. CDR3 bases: TGTGCCAGCAGTTTCGCCCCGGGACAGGGAACGTACGAGCAGTACTTC. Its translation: CASSFAPGQGTYEQYF.

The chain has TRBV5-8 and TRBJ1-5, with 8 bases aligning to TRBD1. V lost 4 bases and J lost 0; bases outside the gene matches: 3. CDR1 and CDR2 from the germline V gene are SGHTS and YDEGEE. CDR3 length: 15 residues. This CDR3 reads CASSATGGSNQPQHF. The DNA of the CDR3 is TGTGCCAGCAGCGCTACAGGGGGTAGCAATCAGCCCCAGCATTTT.

The chain's CDR3 is CASSLGQDHYGYTF. In nucleotides, the CDR3 is TGCGCCAGCAGCTTGGGACAGGACCACTATGGCTACACCTTC. V gene TRBV5-1 combines with J gene TRBJ1-2; a possible D gene is TRBD1 (6 bases). This CDR3 has 14 residues. Germline lookup yields CDR1 SGHRS and CDR2 YFSETQ. V shed 0 bases and J shed 3 bases, with 9 bases lying between them.

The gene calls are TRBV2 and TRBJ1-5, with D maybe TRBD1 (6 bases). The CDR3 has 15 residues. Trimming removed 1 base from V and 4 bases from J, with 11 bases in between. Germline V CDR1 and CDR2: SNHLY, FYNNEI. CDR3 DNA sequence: TGTGCCAGCAGTGAAGGACAGGTCCCAAATCAGCCCCAGCATTTT. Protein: CASSEGQVPNQPQHF.

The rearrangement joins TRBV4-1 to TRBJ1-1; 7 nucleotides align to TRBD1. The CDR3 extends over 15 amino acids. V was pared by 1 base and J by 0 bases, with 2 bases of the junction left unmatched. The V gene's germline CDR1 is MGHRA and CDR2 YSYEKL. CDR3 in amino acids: CASSQVTGVNTEAFF. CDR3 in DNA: TGCGCCAGCAGCCAAGTAACAGGGGTGAACACTGAAGCTTTCTTT.

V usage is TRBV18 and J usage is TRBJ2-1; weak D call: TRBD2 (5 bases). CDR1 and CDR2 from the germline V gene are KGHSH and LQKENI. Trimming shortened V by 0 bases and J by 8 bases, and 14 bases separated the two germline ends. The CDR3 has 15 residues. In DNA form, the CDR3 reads TGTGCCAGCTCACCACCCACGGCGGGTTGGGATGAGCAGTTCTTC. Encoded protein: CASSPPTAGWDEQFF.

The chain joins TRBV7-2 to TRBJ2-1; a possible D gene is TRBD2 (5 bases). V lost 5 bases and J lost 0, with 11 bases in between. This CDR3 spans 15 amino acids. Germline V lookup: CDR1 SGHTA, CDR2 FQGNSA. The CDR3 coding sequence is TGTGCCAGCAGCACCGACGGGGTCTCCTACAATGAGCAGTTCTTC. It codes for CASSTDGVSYNEQFF.

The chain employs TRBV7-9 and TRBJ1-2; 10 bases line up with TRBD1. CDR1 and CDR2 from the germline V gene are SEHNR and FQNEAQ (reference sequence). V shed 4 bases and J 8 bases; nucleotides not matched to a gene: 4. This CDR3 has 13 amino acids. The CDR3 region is CASSSGQGVGYTF. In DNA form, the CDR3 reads TGTGCCAGCAGCTCCGGACAGGGGGTCGGCTACACCTTC.

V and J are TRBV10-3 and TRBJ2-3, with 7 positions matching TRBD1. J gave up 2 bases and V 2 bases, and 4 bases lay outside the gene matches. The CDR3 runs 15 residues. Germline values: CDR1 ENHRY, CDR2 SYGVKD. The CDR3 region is CAISEGDRATDTQYF. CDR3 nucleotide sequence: TGTGCCATCAGTGAGGGGGACAGAGCCACAGATACGCAGTATTTT.

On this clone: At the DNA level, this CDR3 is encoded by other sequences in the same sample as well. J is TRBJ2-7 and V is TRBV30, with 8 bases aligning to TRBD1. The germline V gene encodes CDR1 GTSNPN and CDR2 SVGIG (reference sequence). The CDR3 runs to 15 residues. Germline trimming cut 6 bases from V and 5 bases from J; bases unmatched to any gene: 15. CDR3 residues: CACRGRISSPHEQYF. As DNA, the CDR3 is TGTGCCTGCAGGGGGCGGATATCCTCTCCCCACGAGCAGTACTTC.

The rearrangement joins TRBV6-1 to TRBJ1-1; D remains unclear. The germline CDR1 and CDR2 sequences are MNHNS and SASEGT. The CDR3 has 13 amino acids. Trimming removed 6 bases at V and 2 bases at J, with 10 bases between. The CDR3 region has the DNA TGTGCCAGCAGAATTACAGTTAACACTGAAGCTTTCTTT. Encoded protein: CASRITVNTEAFF.

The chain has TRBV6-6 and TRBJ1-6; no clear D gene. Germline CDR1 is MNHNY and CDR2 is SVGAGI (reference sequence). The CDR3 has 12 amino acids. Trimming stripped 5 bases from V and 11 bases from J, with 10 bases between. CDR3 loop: CASSRREAPLHF. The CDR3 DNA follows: TGTGCCAGCAGTCGCCGAGAGGCACCCCTCCACTTT.

The CDR3 DNA sequence: TGTGCCAGCAGCGCAGGGCGCTCGAACACTGAAGCTTTCTTT. The encoded protein is CASSAGRSNTEAFF. The V call is TRBV9, the J call TRBJ1-1, with TRBD1 as a possible D gene (5 bases). Trimming removed 3 bases from V and 1 base from J, with 10 bases in between. The CDR3 runs to 14 residues. Germline V gene sequence: CDR1 SGDLS, CDR2 YYNGEE.

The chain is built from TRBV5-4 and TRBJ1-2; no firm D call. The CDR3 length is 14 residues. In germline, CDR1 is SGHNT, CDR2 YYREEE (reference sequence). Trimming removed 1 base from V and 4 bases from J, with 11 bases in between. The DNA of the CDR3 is TGTGCCAGCAGCTTGTCTCCGCCGGGCTATGGCTACACCTTC. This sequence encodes CASSLSPPGYGYTF.

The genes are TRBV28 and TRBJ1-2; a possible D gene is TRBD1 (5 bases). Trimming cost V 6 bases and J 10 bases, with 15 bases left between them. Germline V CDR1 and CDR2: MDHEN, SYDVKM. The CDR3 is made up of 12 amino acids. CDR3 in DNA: TGTGCCAGCAGCCCGGGGGTTAGCGACTACACCTTC. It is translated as CASSPGVSDYTF.

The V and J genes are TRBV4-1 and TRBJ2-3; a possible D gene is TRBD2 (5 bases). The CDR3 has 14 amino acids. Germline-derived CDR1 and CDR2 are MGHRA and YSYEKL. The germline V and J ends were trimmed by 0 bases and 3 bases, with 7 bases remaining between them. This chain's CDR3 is CASSQDRGTDTQYF. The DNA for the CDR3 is TGCGCCAGCAGCCAAGATAGAGGGACAGATACGCAGTATTTT.

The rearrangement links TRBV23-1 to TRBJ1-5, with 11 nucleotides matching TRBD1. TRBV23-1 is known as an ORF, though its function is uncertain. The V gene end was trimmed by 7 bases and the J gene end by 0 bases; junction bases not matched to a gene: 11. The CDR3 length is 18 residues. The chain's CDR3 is CASTIGRDRGSSNQPQHF. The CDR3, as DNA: TGCGCCAGCACTATAGGCCGGGACAGGGGGAGTAGCAATCAGCCCCAGCATTTT.

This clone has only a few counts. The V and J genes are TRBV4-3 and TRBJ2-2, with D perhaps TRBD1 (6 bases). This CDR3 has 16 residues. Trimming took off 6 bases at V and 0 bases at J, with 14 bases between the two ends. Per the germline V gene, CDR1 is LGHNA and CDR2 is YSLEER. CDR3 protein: CASRQTRGANTGELFF. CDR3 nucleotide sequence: TGCGCCAGCAGGCAAACCAGGGGAGCGAACACCGGGGAGCTGTTTTTT.

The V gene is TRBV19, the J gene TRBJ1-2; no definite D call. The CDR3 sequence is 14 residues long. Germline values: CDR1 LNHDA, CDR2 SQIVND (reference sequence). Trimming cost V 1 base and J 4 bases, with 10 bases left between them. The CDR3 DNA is TGTGCCAGTAGTATAGGTCCAGAAATCTATGGCTACACCTTC. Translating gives CASSIGPEIYGYTF.

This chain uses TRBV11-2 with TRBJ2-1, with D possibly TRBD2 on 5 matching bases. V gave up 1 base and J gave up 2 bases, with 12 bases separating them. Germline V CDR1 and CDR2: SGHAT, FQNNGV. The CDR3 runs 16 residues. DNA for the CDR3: TGTGCCAGCAGCTTAGGAGGGAACCAGGCCTACAATGAGCAGTTCTTC. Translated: CASSLGGNQAYNEQFF.

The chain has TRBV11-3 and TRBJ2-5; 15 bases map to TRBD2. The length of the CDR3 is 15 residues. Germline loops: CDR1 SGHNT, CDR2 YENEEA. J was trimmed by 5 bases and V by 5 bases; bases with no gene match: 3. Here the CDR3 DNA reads TGTGCCAGCAGCCCCGGGACTAGCGGGGGGGAGACCCAGTACTTC. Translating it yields CASSPGTSGGETQYF.

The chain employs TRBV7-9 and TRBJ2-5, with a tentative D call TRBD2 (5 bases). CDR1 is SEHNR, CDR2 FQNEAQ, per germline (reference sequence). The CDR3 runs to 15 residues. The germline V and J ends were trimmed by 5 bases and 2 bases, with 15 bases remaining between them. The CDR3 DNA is TGTGCCAGCAGCCCGATCGGGGTAGTGCAAGAGACCCAGTACTTC. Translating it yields CASSPIGVVQETQYF.

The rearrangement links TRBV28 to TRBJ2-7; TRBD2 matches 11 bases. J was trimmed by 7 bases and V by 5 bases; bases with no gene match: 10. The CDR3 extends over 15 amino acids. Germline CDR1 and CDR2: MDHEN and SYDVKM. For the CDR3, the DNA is TGTGCCAGCAGTACTAGCGGGAGCCCCTTGAAGGAGCAGTACTTC. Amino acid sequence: CASSTSGSPLKEQYF. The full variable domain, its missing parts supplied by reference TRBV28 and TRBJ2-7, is DVKVTQSSRYLVKRTGEKVFLECVQDMDHENMFWYRQDPGLGLRLIYFSYDVKMKEKGDIPEGYSVSREKKERFSLILESASTNQTSMYLCASSTSGSPLKEQYFGPGTRLTVT.

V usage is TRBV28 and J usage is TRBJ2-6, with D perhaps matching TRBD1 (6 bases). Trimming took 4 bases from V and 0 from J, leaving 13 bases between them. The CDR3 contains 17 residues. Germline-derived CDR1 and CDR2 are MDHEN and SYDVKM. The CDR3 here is CASSSQGRSSGANVLTF. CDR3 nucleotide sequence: TGTGCCAGCAGTTCACAGGGCCGAAGCTCTGGGGCCAACGTCCTGACTTTC. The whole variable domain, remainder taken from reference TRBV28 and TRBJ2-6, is DVKVTQSSRYLVKRTGEKVFLECVQDMDHENMFWYRQDPGLGLRLIYFSYDVKMKEKGDIPEGYSVSREKKERFSLILESASTNQTSMYLCASSSQGRSSGANVLTFGAGSRLTVL.

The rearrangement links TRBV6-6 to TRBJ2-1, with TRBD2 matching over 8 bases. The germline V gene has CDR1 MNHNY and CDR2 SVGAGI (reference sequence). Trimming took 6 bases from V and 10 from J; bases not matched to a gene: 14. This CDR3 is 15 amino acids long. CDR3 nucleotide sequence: TGTGCCAGCAGCCCCCGAGCGGGAGTTCTACGGGAGCAGTTCTTC. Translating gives CASSPRAGVLREQFF.

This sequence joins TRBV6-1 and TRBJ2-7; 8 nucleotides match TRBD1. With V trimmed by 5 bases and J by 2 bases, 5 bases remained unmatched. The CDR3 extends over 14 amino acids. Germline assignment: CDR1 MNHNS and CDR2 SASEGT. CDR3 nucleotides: TGTGCCAGCAGTCGGACAGGGATTGCCTACGAGCAGTACTTC. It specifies CASSRTGIAYEQYF.

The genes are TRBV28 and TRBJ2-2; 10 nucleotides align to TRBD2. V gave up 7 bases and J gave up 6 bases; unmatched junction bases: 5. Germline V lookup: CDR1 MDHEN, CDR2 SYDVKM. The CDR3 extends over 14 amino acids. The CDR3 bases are TGTGCCAGCATTAAAGCGGGGGGGTCCGGGGAGCTGTTTTTT. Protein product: CASIKAGGSGELFF. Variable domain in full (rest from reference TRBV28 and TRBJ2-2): DVKVTQSSRYLVKRTGEKVFLECVQDMDHENMFWYRQDPGLGLRLIYFSYDVKMKEKGDIPEGYSVSREKKERFSLILESASTNQTSMYLCASIKAGGSGELFFGEGSRLTVL.

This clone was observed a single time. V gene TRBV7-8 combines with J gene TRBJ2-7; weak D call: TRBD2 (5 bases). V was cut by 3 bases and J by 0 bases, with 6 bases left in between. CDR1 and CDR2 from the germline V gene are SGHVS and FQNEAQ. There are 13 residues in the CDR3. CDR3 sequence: CASSFAGSYEQYF. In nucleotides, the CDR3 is TGTGCCAGCAGCTTCGCGGGCTCCTACGAGCAGTACTTC.

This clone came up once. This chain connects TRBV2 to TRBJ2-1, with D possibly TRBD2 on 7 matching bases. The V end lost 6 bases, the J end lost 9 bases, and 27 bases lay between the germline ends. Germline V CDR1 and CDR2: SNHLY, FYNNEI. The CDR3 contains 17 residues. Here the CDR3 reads CASSLGEGGPILTEQFF. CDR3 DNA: TGTGCCAGCAGCCTTGGGGAGGGGGGGCCCATTTTGACTGAGCAGTTCTTC.

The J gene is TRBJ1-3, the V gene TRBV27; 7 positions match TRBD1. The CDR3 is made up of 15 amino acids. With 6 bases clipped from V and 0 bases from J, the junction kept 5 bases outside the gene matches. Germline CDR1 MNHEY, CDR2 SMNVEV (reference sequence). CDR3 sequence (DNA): TGTGCCAGCAGCTCCAGGGGGAGCTCTGGAAACACCATATATTTT. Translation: CASSSRGSSGNTIYF.

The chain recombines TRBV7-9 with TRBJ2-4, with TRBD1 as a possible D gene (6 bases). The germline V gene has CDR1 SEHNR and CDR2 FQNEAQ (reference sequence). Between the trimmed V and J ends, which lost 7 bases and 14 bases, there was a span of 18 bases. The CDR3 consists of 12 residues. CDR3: CASTNGAGVKYF. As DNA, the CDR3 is TGTGCCAGCACCAACGGGGCAGGGGTTAAGTACTTC.